This TCR beta chain comes out of a study of OX40 agonist ivuxolimab in advanced cancers. On the study more broadly: A history of anti-PD-1, anti-PD-L1 or anti-CTLA-4 therapy was acceptable, and approximately 39% had some.

The study sampled blood at baseline, cycle 4 day 1, and cycle 7 day 1. V lost 4 bases, J lost 5 bases, and 23 bases lay in between. Germline CDR1 SGDLS, CDR2 YYNGEE. This CDR3 is 17 amino acids long. Some clones are missing from TCRdb's copy, which holds only in-frame ones; the method was immunoSEQ multiplex PCR. Of tens of thousands of clones detected, approximately 91% appear once; the ten largest clones hold 11%. The J gene is TRBJ2-3, the V gene TRBV9; D remains ambiguous. This specimen consisted of CD4+ or CD8+ T cells sorted from blood, obtained in a trial of the OX40 agonist ivuxolimab. The clonotype comes from an adult with an advanced solid tumor such as melanoma, head and neck, liver or kidney cancer. CDR3 coding DNA: TGTGCCAGCAGCCTACCCCCCGGACGTCATATAGGAGATACGCAGTATTTT. Protein product: CASSLPPGRHIGDTQYF.